The present entry profiles one TCR beta chain with its context. Using immunoSEQ multiplex PCR, the repertoire was profiled, and TCRdb retains in-frame clones only, with some absent. Altogether around 110,000 clones are present, approximately 77% being singletons, with the ten largest covering about 3.5%. This sample was included in a study of radiotherapy plus CTLA-4 blockade in lung cancer. Germline CDR1 is SGHRS and CDR2 is YFSETQ. Trimming removed 4 bases at V and 2 bases at J, with 12 bases between. CDR3 length equals 14 residues. This receptor was taken from a human donor with non-small cell lung cancer that progressed on radiotherapy plus ipilimumab. Some clones in this sample may be carry-over from other donors' samples. The chain uses TRBV5-1 and TRBJ1-1; a weak D match, TRBD1 (6 bases). Sequencing used peripheral blood, obtained from a patient treated with radiotherapy plus ipilimumab. The DNA of the CDR3 is TGCGCCAGCAGCATCGGACAGAGCAACACTGAAGCTTTCTTT. It specifies CASSIGQSNTEAFF.